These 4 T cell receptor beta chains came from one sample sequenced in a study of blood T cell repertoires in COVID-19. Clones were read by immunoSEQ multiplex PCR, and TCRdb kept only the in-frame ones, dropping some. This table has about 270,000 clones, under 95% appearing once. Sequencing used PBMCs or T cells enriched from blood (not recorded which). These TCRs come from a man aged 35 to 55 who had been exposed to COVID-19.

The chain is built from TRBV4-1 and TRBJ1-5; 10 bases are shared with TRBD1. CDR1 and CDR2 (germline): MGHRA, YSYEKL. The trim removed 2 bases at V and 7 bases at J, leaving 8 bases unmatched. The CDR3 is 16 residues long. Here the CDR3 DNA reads TGCGCCAGCAGCCAACCGGGACAGGGGTGGGGGCAGCCCCAGCATTTT. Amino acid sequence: CASSQPGQGWGQPQHF.

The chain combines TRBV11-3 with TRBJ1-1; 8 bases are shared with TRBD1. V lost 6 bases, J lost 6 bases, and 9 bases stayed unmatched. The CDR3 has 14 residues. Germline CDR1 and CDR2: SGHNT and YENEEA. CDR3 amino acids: CASRPMTGDPEAFF. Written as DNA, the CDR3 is TGTGCCAGCAGACCGATGACAGGGGATCCTGAAGCTTTCTTT.

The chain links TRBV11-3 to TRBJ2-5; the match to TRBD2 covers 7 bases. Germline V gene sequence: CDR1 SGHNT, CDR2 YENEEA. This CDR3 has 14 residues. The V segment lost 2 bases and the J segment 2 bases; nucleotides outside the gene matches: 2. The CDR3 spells CASSLTAGQETQYF. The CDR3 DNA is TGTGCCAGCAGCTTAACAGCGGGGCAAGAGACCCAGTACTTC.

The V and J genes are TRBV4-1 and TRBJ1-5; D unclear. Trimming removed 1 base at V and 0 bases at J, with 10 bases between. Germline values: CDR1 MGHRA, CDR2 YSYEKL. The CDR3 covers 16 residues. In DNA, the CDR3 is TGCGCCAGCAGCCAAGTAGTAGGGAGTAGCAATCAGCCCCAGCATTTT. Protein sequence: CASSQVVGSSNQPQHF.